This T cell receptor beta chain was identified during a study of T cell responses to AZD1222 COVID-19 vaccine. Overall study results and limits: There were vaccine-associated CD4 TCRs across spike, dominant at 160-218 and 743-854. Most donors were white British and more were female, and clonal diversity was possibly underestimated. Only six people who got AZD1222 tested seropositive at baseline.

Remarks on this clone: Its specificity is not known.

Here immunoSEQ multiplex PCR was the method, and the copy in TCRdb shows in-frame clones only, minus some. The profile covers 140,000 to 150,000 clones, with around 92% appearing a single time and roughly 12% taken by the ten largest. The CDR3 extends over 15 amino acids. V dropped 1 base and J dropped 3 bases, with 11 bases sitting between them. Looked up from germline, CDR1 is SGHAT and CDR2 is FQDESV (reference sequence). The source material was peripheral blood, sampled after recovery from COVID-19. V is TRBV11-1 and J is TRBJ2-3, with D maybe TRBD1 (5 bases). This clonotype was sampled from an adult who had recovered from COVID-19. The CDR3 loop is CASSLVRPGTDTQYF. CDR3 in DNA: TGTGCCAGCAGCTTAGTCCGCCCAGGGACAGATACGCAGTATTTT.